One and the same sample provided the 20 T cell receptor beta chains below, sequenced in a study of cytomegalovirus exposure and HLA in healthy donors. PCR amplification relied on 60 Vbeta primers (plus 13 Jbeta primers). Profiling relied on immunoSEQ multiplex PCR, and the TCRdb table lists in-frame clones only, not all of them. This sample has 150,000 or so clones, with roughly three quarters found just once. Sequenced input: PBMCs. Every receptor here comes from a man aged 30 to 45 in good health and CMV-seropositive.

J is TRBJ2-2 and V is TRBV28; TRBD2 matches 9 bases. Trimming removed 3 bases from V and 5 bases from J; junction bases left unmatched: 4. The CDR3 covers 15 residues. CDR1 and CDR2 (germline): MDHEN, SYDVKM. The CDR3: CASSFASGKTGELFF. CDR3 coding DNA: TGTGCCAGCAGTTTTGCTAGCGGGAAAACCGGGGAGCTGTTTTTT.

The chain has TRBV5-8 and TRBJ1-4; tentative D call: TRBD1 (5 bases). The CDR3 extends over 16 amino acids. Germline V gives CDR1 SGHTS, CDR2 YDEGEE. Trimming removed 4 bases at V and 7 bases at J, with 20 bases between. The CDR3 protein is CASSPRQREWGEKLFF. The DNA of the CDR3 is TGTGCCAGCAGCCCTAGACAGCGGGAATGGGGTGAAAAACTGTTTTTT. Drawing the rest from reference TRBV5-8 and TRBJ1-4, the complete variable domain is EAGVTQSPTHLIKTRGQQATLRCSPISGHTSVYWYQQALGLGLQFLLWYDEGEERNRGNFPPRFSGRQFPNYSSELNVNALELEDSALYLCASSPRQREWGEKLFFGSGTQLSVL.

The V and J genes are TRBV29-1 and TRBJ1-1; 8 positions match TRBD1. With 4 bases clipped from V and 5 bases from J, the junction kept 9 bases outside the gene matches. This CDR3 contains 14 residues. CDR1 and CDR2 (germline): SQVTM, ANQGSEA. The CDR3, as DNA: TGCAGCGTTGGAGCGCGCAGGGGGCTTACTGAAGCTTTCTTT. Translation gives CSVGARRGLTEAFF.

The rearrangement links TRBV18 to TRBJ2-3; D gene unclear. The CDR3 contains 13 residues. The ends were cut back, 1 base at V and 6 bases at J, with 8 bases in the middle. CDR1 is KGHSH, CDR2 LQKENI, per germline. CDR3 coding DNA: TGTGCCAGCTCACCACACAGTCCGGATACGCAGTATTTT. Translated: CASSPHSPDTQYF.

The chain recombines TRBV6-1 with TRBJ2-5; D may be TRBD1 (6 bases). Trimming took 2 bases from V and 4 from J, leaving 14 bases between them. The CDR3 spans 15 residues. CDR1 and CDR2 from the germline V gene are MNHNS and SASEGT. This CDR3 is CASSEFRGLGETQYF. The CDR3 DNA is TGTGCCAGCAGTGAATTCAGGGGCCTGGGAGAGACCCAGTACTTC.

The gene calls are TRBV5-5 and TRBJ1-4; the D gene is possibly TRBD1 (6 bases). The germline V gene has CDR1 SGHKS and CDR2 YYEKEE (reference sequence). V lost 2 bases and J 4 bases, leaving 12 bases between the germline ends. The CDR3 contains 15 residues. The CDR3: CASSFRGSGNEKLFF. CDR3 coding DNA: TGTGCCAGCAGCTTCAGGGGCTCGGGTAATGAAAAACTGTTTTTT.

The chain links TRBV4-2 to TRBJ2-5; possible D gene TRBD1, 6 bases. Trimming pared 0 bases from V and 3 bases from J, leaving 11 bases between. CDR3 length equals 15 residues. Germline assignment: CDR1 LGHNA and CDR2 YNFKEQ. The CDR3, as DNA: TGTGCCAGCAGCCAAGATTTGGACAGAAAAGAGACCCAGTACTTC. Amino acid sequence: CASSQDLDRKETQYF.

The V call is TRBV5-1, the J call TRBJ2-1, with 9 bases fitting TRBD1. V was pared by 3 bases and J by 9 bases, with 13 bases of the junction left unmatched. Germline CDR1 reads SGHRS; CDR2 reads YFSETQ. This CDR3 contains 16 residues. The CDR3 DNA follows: TGCGCCAGCAGCTCGCTTCTGGGACAGGGTGACGGTGAGCAGTTCTTC. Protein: CASSSLLGQGDGEQFF.

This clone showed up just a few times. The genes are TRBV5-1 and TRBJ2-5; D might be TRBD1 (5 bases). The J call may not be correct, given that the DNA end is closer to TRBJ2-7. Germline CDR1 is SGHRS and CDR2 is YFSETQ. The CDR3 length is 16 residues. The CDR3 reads CASSLGGADGRPEQYF. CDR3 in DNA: TGCGCCAGCAGCTTGGGTGGGGCTGATGGTAGACCCGAGCAGTACTTC.

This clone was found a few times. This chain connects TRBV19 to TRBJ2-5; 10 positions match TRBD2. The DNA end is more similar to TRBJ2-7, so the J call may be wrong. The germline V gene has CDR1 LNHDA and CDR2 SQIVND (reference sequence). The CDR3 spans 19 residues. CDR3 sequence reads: CASSTRTSGGGIRGYEQYF. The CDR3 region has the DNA TGTGCCAGTAGTACGAGGACTAGCGGCGGCGGCATCCGGGGCTACGAGCAGTACTTC.

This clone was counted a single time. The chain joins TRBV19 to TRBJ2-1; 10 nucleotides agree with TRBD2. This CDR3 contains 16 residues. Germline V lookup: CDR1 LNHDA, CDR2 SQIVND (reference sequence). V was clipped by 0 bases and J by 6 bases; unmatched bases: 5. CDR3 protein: CASSIERASGGNEQFF. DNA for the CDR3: TGTGCCAGTAGTATAGAACGGGCTAGCGGGGGCAATGAGCAGTTCTTC.

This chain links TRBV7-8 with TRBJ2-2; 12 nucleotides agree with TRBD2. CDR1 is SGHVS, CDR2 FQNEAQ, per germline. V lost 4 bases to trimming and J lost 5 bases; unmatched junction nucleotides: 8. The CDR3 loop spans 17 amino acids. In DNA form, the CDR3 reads TGTGCCAGCAGCTATTCGACTAGCGGGAGAAAAACCGGGGAGCTGTTTTTT. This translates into CASSYSTSGRKTGELFF.

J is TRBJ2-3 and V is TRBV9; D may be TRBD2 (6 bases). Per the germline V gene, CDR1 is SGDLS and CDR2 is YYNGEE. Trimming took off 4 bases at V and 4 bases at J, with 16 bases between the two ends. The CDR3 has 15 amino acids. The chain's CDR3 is CASSHPPSGADTQYF. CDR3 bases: TGTGCCAGCAGCCACCCCCCCTCGGGGGCAGATACGCAGTATTTT.

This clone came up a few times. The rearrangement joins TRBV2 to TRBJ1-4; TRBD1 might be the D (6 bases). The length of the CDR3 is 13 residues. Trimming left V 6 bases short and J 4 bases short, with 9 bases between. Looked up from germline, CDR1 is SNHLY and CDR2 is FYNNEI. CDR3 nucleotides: TGTGCCAGCAGGTCAGGGGATAATGAAAAACTGTTTTTT. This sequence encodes CASRSGDNEKLFF.

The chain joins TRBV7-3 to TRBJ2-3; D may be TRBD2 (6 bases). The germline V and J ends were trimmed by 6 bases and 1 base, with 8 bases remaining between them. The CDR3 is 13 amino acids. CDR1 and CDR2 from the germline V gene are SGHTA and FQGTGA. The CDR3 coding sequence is TGTGCCAGCAGGGCTAGCGGCACAGATACGCAGTATTTT. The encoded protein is CASRASGTDTQYF.

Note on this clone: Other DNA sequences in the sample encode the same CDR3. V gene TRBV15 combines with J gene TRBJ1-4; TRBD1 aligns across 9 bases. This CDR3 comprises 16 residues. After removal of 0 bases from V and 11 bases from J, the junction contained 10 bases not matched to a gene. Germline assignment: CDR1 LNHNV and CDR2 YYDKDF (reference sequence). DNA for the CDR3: TGTGCCACCAGCAGAGATCCCACAGGGGGCAGTGAGAAACTGTTTTTT. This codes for CATSRDPTGGSEKLFF.

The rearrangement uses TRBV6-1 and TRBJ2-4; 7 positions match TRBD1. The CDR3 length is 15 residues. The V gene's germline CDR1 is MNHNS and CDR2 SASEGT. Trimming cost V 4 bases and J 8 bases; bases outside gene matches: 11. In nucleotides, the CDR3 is TGTGCCAGCAGTGCAGTGACAGGGTTCGGGGACATTCAGTACTTC. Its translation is CASSAVTGFGDIQYF.

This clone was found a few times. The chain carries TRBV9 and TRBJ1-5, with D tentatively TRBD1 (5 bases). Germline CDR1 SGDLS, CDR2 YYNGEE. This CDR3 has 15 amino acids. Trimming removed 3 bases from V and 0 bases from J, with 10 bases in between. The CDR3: CASSAGPYSNQPQHF. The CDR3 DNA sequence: TGTGCCAGCAGCGCAGGGCCTTATAGCAATCAGCCCCAGCATTTT.

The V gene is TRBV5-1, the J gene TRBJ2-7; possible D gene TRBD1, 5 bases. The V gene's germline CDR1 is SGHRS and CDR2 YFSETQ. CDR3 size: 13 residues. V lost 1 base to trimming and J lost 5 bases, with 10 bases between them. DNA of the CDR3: TGCGCCAGCAGCTTGCCAGGGATGAACGAGCAGTACTTC. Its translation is CASSLPGMNEQYF.

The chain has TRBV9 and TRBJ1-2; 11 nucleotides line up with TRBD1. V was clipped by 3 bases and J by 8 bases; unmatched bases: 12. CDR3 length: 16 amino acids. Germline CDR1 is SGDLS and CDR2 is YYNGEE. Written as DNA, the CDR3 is TGTGCCAGCAGCGCCGACCGGGACAGGGGGATTCGCGGCTACACCTTC. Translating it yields CASSADRDRGIRGYTF.